This T cell receptor (beta chain) was documented in a study of blood T cells in healthy people across ages. The study's findings and limits: Long-lived and aged donors differed, with more naive CD4+ cells and higher diversity in the long-lived. Observed TCR beta diversity showed a strong correlation with the percentage of naive T cells as measured by flow cytometry.

Germline-derived CDR1 and CDR2 are MNHEY and SMNVEV (reference sequence). The CDR3 length is 15 residues. Trimming removed 7 bases from V and 1 base from J, with 17 bases in between. Together with a sample-barcoded 5' primer, a J-beta primer mix was included in a second PCR lasting roughly 7 to 11 cycles. TCRdb reprocessed the 5' RACE reads with MiXCR, giving one entry per CDR3 protein. This sample has about 2 million distinct CDR3 sequences; 49% occur once, and the top ten carry about 2.1%. On this clonotype: Its antigen remains unknown.

V usage is TRBV27 and J usage is TRBJ2-7; TRBD1 is a possible D gene (6 bases). The sequence was collected from a woman in her thirties or forties in good health. Material for sequencing was blood. In DNA, the CDR3 is TGTGCCAGCACCAGAGAGGGGGTAGTTTCCTACGAGCAGTACTTC. Its translation is CASTREGVVSYEQYF.